The 14 T cell receptor beta chains below all came from one sample that was sequenced in a study of blood T cells in healthy people across ages. The second PCR ran about 6 to 11 cycles with a sample-barcoded 5' primer and J-beta primers. One entry per CDR3 protein results from TCRdb running MiXCR on the 5' RACE reads. In the table there are around 1,000,000 distinct CDR3 sequences, more than 30% of which are singletons. The material sequenced was blood. All receptors come from a man aged 18 to 30 in good health.

In nucleotides, the CDR3 is TGTGCCAGCAGTGAAGGAGCAGGAGTGGGAAAAGCTTTCTTT. This codes for CASSEGAGVGKAFF. V usage is TRBV6-1 and J usage is TRBJ1-1; D not resolved. This CDR3 is 14 amino acids long. The V gene's germline CDR1 is MNHNS and CDR2 SASEGT. V was clipped by 1 base and J by 9 bases, with 15 bases between them.

The CDR3 bases are TGTGCCAGCAGCTCATGGGGGGGCCGAAACATAGGCGAGCAGTTCTTC. This gives the protein CASSSWGGRNIGEQFF. The rearrangement joins TRBV7-3 to TRBJ2-1; D is perhaps TRBD2 (7 bases). The CDR3 has 16 residues. Trimming left V 4 bases short and J 10 bases short, with 23 bases between. Germline CDR1 and CDR2: SGHTA and FQGTGA.

This clonotype appeared a few times. The chain links TRBV29-1 to TRBJ1-5; D is ambiguous. This CDR3 contains 13 residues. Between the trimmed V and J ends, which lost 1 base and 4 bases, there was a span of 8 bases. Germline V CDR1 and CDR2: SQVTM, ANQGSEA. As DNA, the CDR3 is TGCAGCGTTGAAGCTCCCGGAAATCAGCCCCAGCATTTT. Encoded protein: CSVEAPGNQPQHF.

The chain recombines TRBV15 with TRBJ2-2; no clear D. In germline, CDR1 is LNHNV, CDR2 YYDKDF (reference sequence). The CDR3 has 15 residues. V shed 2 bases and J shed 1 base, with 8 bases lying between them. The CDR3 protein is CATSRSWGNTGELFF. The CDR3, as DNA: TGTGCCACCAGCAGATCATGGGGGAACACCGGGGAGCTGTTTTTT.

The genes are TRBV20-1 and TRBJ2-6; maybe TRBD2 (5 bases). V was clipped by 3 bases and J by 3 bases, with 9 bases between them. The V gene's germline CDR1 is DFQATT and CDR2 SNEGSKA (reference sequence). This CDR3 region has 14 residues. CDR3 protein: CSARDSGGANVLTF. The CDR3, as DNA: TGCAGTGCTAGGGACTCGGGTGGGGCCAACGTCCTGACTTTC.

The chain's CDR3 is CASGKGQFGYTF. The DNA of the CDR3 is TGTGCCAGCGGGAAGGGACAGTTCGGCTACACCTTC. J is TRBJ1-2 and V is TRBV28, with TRBD1 matching over 7 bases. The CDR3 has 12 residues. Trimming took 8 bases from V and 8 from J; bases not matched to a gene: 8. Germline values: CDR1 MDHEN, CDR2 SYDVKM.

Points on this clonotype: Its ends do not fully match the called genes, so a read error is possible. This chain connects TRBV27 to TRBJ2-5; tentatively, D is TRBD2 (5 bases). The germline V gene encodes CDR1 MNHEY and CDR2 SMNVEV (reference sequence). The CDR3 consists of 13 residues. As DNA, the CDR3 is TGTGCCATCAGTTGGAGGAGGCAAGAGACCCAGTACTTC. It is translated as CAISWRRQETQYF.

In its sample, this clonotype was seen many times. The chain links TRBV4-1 to TRBJ2-3; unclear D gene. V was clipped by 0 bases and J by 7 bases, with 8 bases between them. The CDR3 contains 13 residues. Germline CDR1 is MGHRA and CDR2 is YSYEKL. This CDR3 is CASSQDSGNTQYF. CDR3 DNA sequence: TGCGCCAGCAGCCAAGATAGTGGGAATACGCAGTATTTT.

The chain carries TRBV6-5 and TRBJ2-1; D gene uncertain. V dropped 0 bases and J dropped 11 bases, with 14 bases sitting between them. This CDR3 is 14 amino acids long. Germline V CDR1 and CDR2: MNHEY, SVGAGI. The CDR3 spells CASSYSTGQSQQFF. CDR3 DNA: TGTGCCAGCAGTTACTCGACCGGGCAGTCCCAGCAGTTCTTC.

This clonotype was seen a single time. A junction end diverges from the germline sequence, so it may reflect a read error. V usage is TRBV6-2 or TRBV6-3 and J usage is TRBJ2-4; D ambiguous. The J call may not be correct, given that the DNA end is closer to TRBJ2-7. CDR3 length: 15 residues. Germline CDR1 MNHEY, CDR2 SVGEGT. The CDR3 here is CVSSYRAGSFYEQYF. The CDR3 DNA is TGTGTCAGCAGTTATCGGGCAGGATCCTTCTACGAGCAGTACTTC.

As to this clonotype: Germline is not matched at one junction end, which may reflect a read error. This rearrangement joins TRBV7-8 to TRBJ2-1; D might be TRBD1 or TRBD2, each matching 5 bases. Germline V CDR1 and CDR2: SGHVS, FQNEAQ. The CDR3 runs to 16 residues. The CDR3: CASSSHRSSSYNERYF. In DNA, the CDR3 is TGTGCCAGCAGCTCCCACAGGTCTAGCTCCTACAATGAGCGGTACTTC.

This chain links TRBV20-1 with TRBJ1-1; the D is unclear. The CDR3 runs to 15 residues. V gave up 2 bases and J gave up 2 bases, with 15 bases separating them. Germline V CDR1 and CDR2: DFQATT, SNEGSKA (reference sequence). The CDR3 here is CSARTPGYSNTEAFF. The CDR3 region has the DNA TGCAGTGCTAGAACGCCTGGATACTCCAACACTGAAGCTTTCTTT.

CDR3 bases: TGCAGTGCTAGAGTAATCGGGGCTAGCAATGAGCAGTTCTTC. Protein product: CSARVIGASNEQFF. This chain connects TRBV20-1 to TRBJ2-1; D possibly matches TRBD1 or TRBD2 (5 bases each). This CDR3 contains 14 residues. With 1 base removed from V and 6 bases from J, the gap between germline ends came to 13 bases. Per germline, CDR1 DFQATT and CDR2 SNEGSKA (reference sequence).

This clonotype was seen only a few times. V and J are TRBV20-1 and TRBJ1-6; D gene ambiguous. The CDR3 is 16 amino acids. Germline-derived CDR1 and CDR2 are DFQATT and SNEGSKA (reference sequence). The V end lost 5 bases, the J end lost 5 bases, and 19 bases lay between the germline ends. CDR3 bases: TGCAGTGCTCCAATACCCGGAGGGCTCGATAATTCACCCCTCCACTTT. Its translation: CSAPIPGGLDNSPLHF.